This T cell receptor beta chain was recovered during a study of glioma-infiltrating T cells after dendritic cell vaccination (TCRdb year 2016). Background on the whole study: A cohort of roughly 15 glioblastoma patients from Phase I and II dendritic cell vaccination trials was included, of whom 9 were newly diagnosed and 6 had recurrent disease. Patients received autologous tumor lysate-pulsed dendritic cell vaccination between 2003 and 2012. Three intradermal dendritic cell vaccine injections were administered to patients at biweekly intervals in the arm below the axilla. TCR sequencing metrics, including TIL content and tumor-blood repertoire overlap, were correlated with survival after dendritic cell vaccination. Deep sequencing of TCR beta CDR3 regions was used to quantify tumor-infiltrating lymphocyte content and compare tumor and blood repertoires in dendritic cell-vaccinated glioblastoma patients. To make the vaccine, monocyte-derived dendritic cells were cultured for seven days with IL-4 and GM-CSF and then pulsed overnight with autologous tumor lysate.

Concerning this clone itself: Which antigen it targets is not known. No much larger clone is present one base from it, and per-base qualities are unavailable.

The immunoSEQ assay amplified TCRB CDR3 regions from about 2 micrograms of genomic DNA, or from all available DNA when less than that amount was available. For multiplex PCR, 60 forward primers for TCR V beta segments and 13 reverse primers for J beta segments were used. Synthetic control templates were spiked into each sample at limiting dilution to estimate reads per starting template. The Illumina HiSeq System generated sequencing reads of 87 bp. Per the authors' processing: PCR and sequencing errors were removed by merging closely related sequences with a nearest neighbor algorithm. TCR overlap was measured as the percentage of unique tumor TCR beta sequences that were also present in the peripheral blood of the same patient. As stored in TCRdb, this immuneACCESS dataset retains in-frame rearrangements with V and J assigned. A fraction of the clones does not appear; measured against another copy, unresolved V genes explain less than half of the discrepancy, and the remainder lacks a known reason. That table supplies the V and J calls and clone size; D and trimming were determined from the DNA. The sample data list roughly 100,000 clones, and 90% of these were observed just once. Jointly, the top ten make up 2.7% of the sample.

Findings and caveats that apply to the study as a whole: No direct relationship between TCR clonality and survival was found, suggesting a diverse polyclonal response may matter. The cohort was small and heterogeneous, only a few patients had full blood and tumor sets, and even fewer had initial-recurrent tumor pairs. Higher estimated pretreatment TIL content predicted longer time to progression and overall survival after dendritic cell vaccination. The response model built on TCR overlap across three groups was characterized as speculative, with prospective validation still needed.

Explained via the paper, the time point label denotes: after dendritic cell vaccination, including at tumor progression/relapse. Patients were selected for having adequate residual fresh-frozen tumor tissue and more than two years of available survival data. Although molecular status otherwise differed among the glioblastoma patients, no patient had an isocitrate dehydrogenase mutation. PBMC collection took place before vaccination, two weeks after the third vaccination, and at tumor progression if progression occurred. Genomic DNA was extracted with the Qiagen DNeasy Blood extraction Kit. The source was blood, collected after dendritic cell vaccination. This clonotype was sampled from a human donor with glioblastoma.

In nucleotides, the sequence is TGTGCCATCAGTGCAGTAAATGAGCAGTTCTTC. This translates into CAISAVNEQFF. This receptor chain uses TRBV10-3 and TRBJ2-1; too little of a D gene remains to name it. V is clipped by 4 bases and J by 7 bases, and the sequence between their germline boundaries is 5 bases long. The CDR3 spans 11 residues, from the cysteine through the phenylalanine. CDR3 DNA only is kept here, 33 bases in frame from base 1. The germline V gene yields ENHRY for CDR1 and SYGVKD for CDR2.